One and the same sample provided the 21 T cell receptor beta chains below, sequenced in a study of T cells in Graves' hyperthyroidism and ophthalmopathy. RNA transcripts gave rise to amplified TCR beta CDR3 regions. First-round RT-PCR of the TCR CDR3 relied on the HTBI primer set. TCRdb reprocessed the multiplex PCR reads with MiXCR, giving one entry per CDR3 protein. Of some 600,000 distinct CDR3 sequences in the sample, 14% were seen once. Sequencing input: blood. These receptors were taken from a young woman with Graves' hyperthyroidism that later progressed to Graves' ophthalmopathy.

The chain employs TRBV30 and TRBJ1-5; D remains unclear. V lost 0 bases and J 3 bases, leaving 6 bases between the germline ends. The CDR3 is made up of 13 amino acids. The germline V gene encodes CDR1 GTSNPN and CDR2 SVGIG (reference sequence). The CDR3, as DNA: TGTGCCTGGAGTGTTAGTAACAATCAGCCCCAGCATTTT. Translated, it gives CAWSVSNNQPQHF.

The sample holds many counts of this clonotype. V is TRBV30 and J is TRBJ1-1, with D maybe TRBD1 (6 bases). The V end was cut by 0 bases, the J end by 1 base, with 9 bases between. CDR1 is GTSNPN, CDR2 SVGIG, per germline (reference sequence). CDR3 length equals 14 residues. In nucleotides, the CDR3 is TGTGCCTGGAGTGTTGGGACAACGAACACTGAAGCTTTCTTT. Its protein product is CAWSVGTTNTEAFF.

In this sample, this clonotype turned up many times. This sequence joins TRBV7-2 and TRBJ1-1, with a tentative D call TRBD1 (5 bases). CDR1 and CDR2 (germline): SGHTA, FQGNSA. Trimming stripped 5 bases from V and 11 bases from J, with 15 bases between. CDR3 size: 12 residues. In DNA form, the CDR3 reads TGTGCCAGCAGCCCTCCTCCCGGGGGTGCTTTCTTT. The encoded protein is CASSPPPGGAFF.

CDR3 region: CASSRRQSNQPQHF. The DNA of the CDR3 is TGTGCCAGCAGTCGAAGACAGAGCAATCAGCCCCAGCATTTT. The V call is TRBV12-3 or TRBV12-4, the J call TRBJ1-5; possible D gene TRBD1, 5 bases. This CDR3 region has 14 residues. Deletions cut 5 bases from V and 1 base from J, with 9 bases between.

This clonotype was counted ten times or more. The V call is TRBV14, the J call TRBJ2-7; 10 bases agree with TRBD1. V shed 6 bases, J shed 2 bases, and the junction held 7 bases outside the gene matches. Germline V CDR1 and CDR2: SGHDN, FVKESK. The CDR3 consists of 15 residues. CDR3 coding DNA: TGTGCCAGCAGACCGGGGGACAGGGGCCCCTACGAGCAGTACTTC. This codes for CASRPGDRGPYEQYF.

This chain connects TRBV19 to TRBJ2-6, with unresolved D. CDR3 length equals 16 residues. Germline values: CDR1 LNHDA, CDR2 SQIVND (reference sequence). V lost 5 bases and J 4 bases, leaving 15 bases between the germline ends. In nucleotides, the CDR3 is TGTGCCAGTAGTTACCCGGGCCAACTGGGGGCCAACGTCCTGACTTTC. This gives the protein CASSYPGQLGANVLTF.

This clonotype was picked up many times. The chain couples TRBV4-1 to TRBJ2-1; 11 bases are shared with TRBD2. The CDR3 has 14 amino acids. CDR1 and CDR2 (germline): MGHRA, YSYEKL. J gave up 10 bases and V 7 bases, and 9 bases lay outside the gene matches. The CDR3 DNA follows: TGCGCCAGCACCCTACTAGCGGGGGTAGAGGAGCAGTTCTTC. Protein sequence: CASTLLAGVEEQFF.

This clonotype was detected a few times. A much more abundant neighbour one base away suggests this may be a read error. The chain combines TRBV12-3 or TRBV12-4 with TRBJ2-7; 11 nucleotides agree with TRBD1. This CDR3 has 15 residues. V dropped 7 bases and J dropped 7; count of bases not matched to a gene: 12. CDR3 loop: CASNPLGTGGREQYF. CDR3 sequence (DNA): TGTGCCAGCAACCCTCTTGGGACAGGGGGTAGAGAGCAGTACTTC.

Comment on this clonotype: A single base separates this from a much larger clone, so it may be a read error. V is TRBV7-8 and J is TRBJ2-3; 10 bases line up with TRBD2. The CDR3 consists of 19 residues. CDR1 is SGHVS, CDR2 FQNEAQ, per germline. In DNA, the CDR3 is TGTGCCAACAGCTTAGAATCTAGCGGGAGTATGGGTCAGGCAGATACGCAGTATTTT. Amino acid sequence: CANSLESSGSMGQADTQYF.

As concerns this clonotype: One base away lies a much larger clone, so this may be a sequencing read error. Since the CDR3 does not end with the conserved phenylalanine or tryptophan, this likely comes from a read error. J is TRBJ1-6 and V is TRBV20-1; D might be TRBD1 (6 bases). CDR3 size: 14 residues. From germline, CDR1 is DFQATT and CDR2 SNEGSKA (reference sequence). Trimming cost V 6 bases and J 7 bases, with 16 bases left between them. This chain's CDR3 is CSALEGHRNSPLHS. CDR3 DNA sequence: TGCAGTGCCCTTGAGGGACATAGGAATTCACCCCTCCACTCT.

At least ten counts were recorded for this clonotype. This rearrangement joins TRBV2 to TRBJ2-2; D gene ambiguous. The germline CDR1 and CDR2 sequences are SNHLY and FYNNEI. The CDR3 is made up of 12 amino acids. Between the trimmed V and J ends, which lost 4 bases and 5 bases, there was a span of 5 bases. DNA for the CDR3: TGTGCCAGCAGTGCAGAGACCGGGGAGCTGTTTTTT. Translated, it gives CASSAETGELFF.

At least ten counts were recorded for this clonotype. The rearrangement links TRBV11-3 to TRBJ1-2; D not certain. CDR1 is SGHNT and CDR2 is YENEEA in the germline V gene. The CDR3 is made up of 13 amino acids. V lost 5 bases, J lost 3 bases, and 10 bases lay in between. The CDR3 spells CASSPRLDYGYTF. The CDR3 DNA is TGTGCCAGCAGCCCCCGTCTGGACTATGGCTACACCTTC.

This chain uses TRBV12-3 or TRBV12-4 with TRBJ2-5, with 9 bases that match TRBD2. V lost 3 bases and J lost 4; bases outside the gene matches: 6. The CDR3 contains 15 residues. In nucleotides, the CDR3 is TGTGCCAGCAGTTTGTCTAGCGGGACTGTAGAGACCCAGTACTTC. This gives the protein CASSLSSGTVETQYF.

Of note for this clonotype: A clone one base away is much larger, so this may be a read error. The chain joins TRBV2 to TRBJ1-3; perhaps TRBD1 as D (6 bases). The CDR3 sequence is 15 residues long. Germline lookup yields CDR1 SNHLY and CDR2 FYNNEI. Written as DNA, the CDR3 is TGTGCCGGCAGAACTACAGGGACTCTGGGAAACACCATATATTTT. Its translation is CAGRTTGTLGNTIYF.

The chain uses TRBV5-1 and TRBJ2-5, with 8 nucleotides matching TRBD1. Germline CDR1 is SGHRS and CDR2 is YFSETQ. V was pared by 4 bases and J by 12 bases, with 5 bases of the junction left unmatched. The CDR3 extends over 11 amino acids. DNA for the CDR3: TGCGCCAGCAGCGGTCACAGGGGGGAGTACTTC. Its protein is CASSGHRGEYF.

This clonotype was picked up a small number of times. The chain recombines TRBV20-1 with TRBJ1-5; D possibly corresponds to TRBD1 (5 bases). Per germline, CDR1 DFQATT and CDR2 SNEGSKA (reference sequence). The CDR3 loop spans 13 amino acids. Trimming took 6 bases from V and 2 from J, leaving 11 bases between them. In nucleotides, the CDR3 is TGCAGTGCGAACCGGGACGGCAATCAGCCCCAGCATTTT. As protein: CSANRDGNQPQHF.

The table lists this clonotype with many counts. CDR3 sequence reads: CASSQDTWGRKVYAEAFF. In nucleotides, the CDR3 is TGTGCCAGCAGCCAAGATACGTGGGGACGGAAGGTCTATGCTGAAGCTTTCTTT. The chain uses TRBV4-2 and TRBJ1-1; possible D gene TRBD1, 5 bases. The V end lost 0 bases, the J end lost 6 bases, and 23 bases lay between the germline ends. This CDR3 spans 18 amino acids. The germline V gene has CDR1 LGHNA and CDR2 YNFKEQ.

The chain joins TRBV6-1 to TRBJ1-3; 8 bases agree with TRBD1. The V gene's germline CDR1 is MNHNS and CDR2 SASEGT. The CDR3 is 16 residues long. The ends lost 7 bases at V and 4 bases at J; junction bases unmatched: 12. The CDR3 DNA is TGTGCCAGCATGGAGGGGCAGGGGGCCTTCGGAAACACCATATATTTT. Protein: CASMEGQGAFGNTIYF.

This clonotype came up many times. V usage is TRBV7-2 and J usage is TRBJ1-5; D ambiguous. V was cut by 5 bases and J by 3 bases, with 14 bases left in between. The CDR3 covers 15 residues. The germline CDR1 and CDR2 sequences are SGHTA and FQGNSA. This chain's CDR3 is CASSPEGGINQPQHF. CDR3 coding DNA: TGTGCCAGCAGCCCAGAGGGCGGCATCAATCAGCCCCAGCATTTT. Complete variable domain (other parts from reference TRBV7-2 and TRBJ1-5): GAGVSQSPSNKVTEKGKDVELRCDPISGHTALYWYRQSLGQGLEFLIYFQGNSAPDKSGLPSDRFSAERTGGSVSTLTIQRTQQEDSAVYLCASSPEGGINQPQHFGDGTRLSIL.

This clonotype came up many times. The V call is TRBV20-1, the J call TRBJ2-7; 10 nucleotides line up with TRBD2. Unmatched junction bases numbered 8, after V lost 0 bases and J lost 6 bases. The germline CDR1 and CDR2 sequences are DFQATT and SNEGSKA (reference sequence). This CDR3 has 15 amino acids. The CDR3 loop reads CSARDLAGVKREQYF. For the CDR3, the DNA is TGCAGTGCTAGAGATCTAGCGGGAGTAAAACGCGAGCAGTACTTC.

This clonotype was detected ten times or more. This sequence joins TRBV12-3 or TRBV12-4 and TRBJ1-1; D remains unclear. The CDR3 length is 15 residues. V lost 1 base, J lost 10 bases, and 19 bases lay in between. The chain's CDR3 is CASSLVVPDGRGAFF. CDR3 DNA: TGTGCCAGCAGTTTAGTGGTACCCGACGGGCGGGGAGCTTTCTTT.